Below, one T cell receptor beta chain is given with its context. Its target is unknown. This record comes from a study of STAT3 mutations in large granular lymphocyte leukemia. Notes on the study in general: Treatment regimens differed across patients between samplings. In several patients, dominant TCR clone burden exceeded STAT3 mutant burden, suggesting STAT3 mutation arose secondarily. Every T-LGLL patient had at least one immunodominant TCRbeta clonotype. After therapy, 6 of 18 patients switched clonotypes, all new clones STAT3 wild type. Persisting codominant clonotypes may have hidden a small pathogenic clone.

The repertoire was sequenced with immunoSEQ multiplex PCR; TCRdb's copy has only in-frame clones and lacks some. Found here are roughly 35,000 clones, approximately 90% of them singletons; the top ten hold over 0.4%. Germline V lookup: CDR1 SGHTA, CDR2 FQGNSA. The V and J ends lost 5 bases and 4 bases respectively, with 6 bases between them. The CDR3 consists of 12 residues. This sequence originates from a human donor with T large granular lymphocyte leukemia. Some clones in this sample may be carry-over from other donors' samples. The sequencing sample was made of PBMCs. The chain has TRBV7-2 and TRBJ1-5; D gene unclear. CDR3 sequence (DNA): TGTGCCAGCAGCCCTTTTAATCAGCCCCAGCATTTT. Its translation: CASSPFNQPQHF.